These T cell receptor beta chains were read from a single sample in a study of blood T cells in healthy people across ages. TCRdb called the 5' RACE reads again in MiXCR, with one record for every CDR3 protein. This repertoire shows roughly 2 million distinct CDR3 sequences, 49% found once; its top ten account for roughly 2.1%. The sequenced sample consisted of blood. Source of these receptors: a woman between 40 and 55 years old in good health. The CDR3 runs from the conserved cysteine through the conserved F or W. D genes are given only for firm matches. The size entry is marked missing in some rows and otherwise reads once, few, many or a size class.

cdr3_aa: CATSRDLGKESTDTQYF
cdr3_nt: TGTGCCACCAGCAGAGATCTGGGCAAAGAGAGCACAGATACGCAGTATTTT
d_call: -
v_call: TRBV15
j_call: TRBJ2-3
clone_size: -

cdr3_aa: CASGPLNTEAFF
cdr3_nt: TGTGCCAGCGGGCCTTTGAACACTGAAGCTTTCTTT
d_call: -
v_call: TRBV28
j_call: TRBJ1-1
clone_size: -

cdr3_aa: CASSLGKGRGHEQYF
cdr3_nt: TGTGCCAGCAGCTTAGGCAAAGGGAGGGGTCACGAGCAGTACTTC
d_call: TRBD2
v_call: TRBV13
j_call: TRBJ2-7
clone_size: -

cdr3_aa: CAISEAGADNEQFF
cdr3_nt: TGTGCCATCAGTGAGGCAGGGGCCGACAATGAGCAGTTCTTC
d_call: -
v_call: TRBV10-3
j_call: TRBJ2-1
clone_size: few

cdr3_aa: CSVGTGSSTDTQYF
cdr3_nt: TGCAGCGTGGGGACAGGATCTAGCACAGATACGCAGTATTTT
d_call: TRBD1
v_call: TRBV29-1
j_call: TRBJ2-3
clone_size: -

cdr3_aa: CASISGGKSGANVLTF
cdr3_nt: TGTGCCAGCATCTCAGGGGGGAAATCTGGGGCCAACGTCCTGACTTTC
d_call: -
v_call: TRBV6-2/TRBV6-3
j_call: TRBJ2-6
clone_size: -

cdr3_aa: CSVETGPEQYF
cdr3_nt: TGCAGCGTAGAGACAGGGCCCGAGCAGTACTTC
d_call: TRBD1
v_call: TRBV29-1
j_call: TRBJ2-7
clone_size: -

cdr3_aa: CATSVDRSYTEAFF
cdr3_nt: TGTGCCACCTCAGTGGACAGGTCATACACTGAAGCTTTCTTT
d_call: TRBD1
v_call: TRBV15
j_call: TRBJ1-1
clone_size: -

cdr3_aa: CASSPSTQETQYF
cdr3_nt: TGTGCCAGCAGCCCATCAACCCAAGAGACCCAGTACTTC
d_call: -
v_call: TRBV7-2
j_call: TRBJ2-5
clone_size: few

cdr3_aa: CASSSMTSGAPRTDTQYF
cdr3_nt: TGTGCCAGCAGTTCGATGACTAGCGGGGCCCCACGCACAGATACGCAGTATTTT
d_call: TRBD2
v_call: TRBV28
j_call: TRBJ2-3
clone_size: -

cdr3_aa: CASSLMQGAYEQYF
cdr3_nt: TGTGCCAGCAGCTTAATGCAGGGGGCGTACGAGCAGTACTTC
d_call: TRBD1
v_call: TRBV7-2
j_call: TRBJ2-7
clone_size: -

cdr3_aa: CASSLEAEYYEQYF
cdr3_nt: TGTGCCAGCAGCTTAGAGGCAGAGTACTACGAGCAGTACTTC
d_call: -
v_call: TRBV7-2
j_call: TRBJ2-7
clone_size: -

cdr3_aa: CASSEGRYYGYTF
cdr3_nt: TGTGCCAGCAGTGAAGGACGATACTATGGCTACACCTTC
d_call: -
v_call: TRBV6-4
j_call: TRBJ1-2
clone_size: -

cdr3_aa: CAGVPQGALGENTEAFF
cdr3_nt: TGTGCCGGAGTGCCACAGGGGGCTCTAGGTGAGAACACTGAAGCTTTCTTT
d_call: TRBD1
v_call: TRBV7-2
j_call: TRBJ1-1
clone_size: -

cdr3_aa: CASSEWDRGLETQYF
cdr3_nt: TGTGCCAGCAGTGAATGGGACAGGGGGCTAGAGACCCAGTACTTC
d_call: TRBD1
v_call: TRBV25-1
j_call: TRBJ2-5
clone_size: -

cdr3_aa: CASSSAGTGGRETQYF
cdr3_nt: TGTGCCAGCAGTTCGGCCGGGACAGGGGGACGGGAGACCCAGTACTTC
d_call: TRBD1
v_call: TRBV6-5
j_call: TRBJ2-5
clone_size: few

cdr3_aa: CASSQDDPSGGPTDTQYF
cdr3_nt: TGCGCCAGCAGCCAAGATGACCCTAGCGGGGGCCCCACAGATACGCAGTATTTT
d_call: TRBD2
v_call: TRBV4-3
j_call: TRBJ2-3
clone_size: once

cdr3_aa: CASSQDLGSGEQYF
cdr3_nt: TGTGCCAGCAGCCAAGACCTGGGCTCCGGGGAGCAGTACTTC
d_call: -
v_call: TRBV3-1
j_call: TRBJ2-4
clone_size: once

cdr3_aa: CASSQTWTSGSRDEQFF
cdr3_nt: TGCGCCAGCAGCCAAACGTGGACTAGCGGGAGTAGAGATGAGCAGTTCTTC
d_call: TRBD2
v_call: TRBV5-1
j_call: TRBJ2-1
clone_size: -

cdr3_aa: CASSLEPAGATDTQYF
cdr3_nt: TGTGCCAGCAGCTTGGAGCCAGCGGGGGCAACAGATACGCAGTATTTT
d_call: TRBD2
v_call: TRBV7-2
j_call: TRBJ2-3
clone_size: -

cdr3_aa: CASSQTTVTASSYEQYF
cdr3_nt: TGCGCCAGCAGCCAGACAACCGTGACAGCGAGCTCCTACGAGCAGTACTTC
d_call: -
v_call: TRBV4-1
j_call: TRBJ2-7
clone_size: -

cdr3_aa: CSAFPSGRQETQYF
cdr3_nt: TGCAGTGCTTTTCCTTCAGGGAGACAAGAGACCCAGTACTTC
d_call: -
v_call: TRBV20-1
j_call: TRBJ2-5
clone_size: -

cdr3_aa: CASSTDRKTYEQYF
cdr3_nt: TGTGCCAGCAGCACGGACAGGAAAACCTACGAGCAGTACTTC
d_call: TRBD1
v_call: TRBV13
j_call: TRBJ2-7
clone_size: few

cdr3_aa: CASLSASYEQYF
cdr3_nt: TGTGCCAGCCTTTCGGCCTCCTACGAGCAGTACTTC
d_call: -
v_call: TRBV28
j_call: TRBJ2-7
clone_size: many

cdr3_aa: CASSSGAGGSYEQYF
cdr3_nt: TGTGCCAGCAGCTCTGGGGCAGGGGGCTCCTACGAGCAGTACTTC
d_call: TRBD1
v_call: TRBV28
j_call: TRBJ2-7
clone_size: few

cdr3_aa: CSVDYRGLSNEQFF
cdr3_nt: TGCAGCGTTGACTACAGGGGGCTGTCGAATGAGCAGTTCTTC
d_call: TRBD1
v_call: TRBV29-1
j_call: TRBJ2-1
clone_size: -

cdr3_aa: CASSYLEGPPSYNEQFF
cdr3_nt: TGTGCCAGCAGTTACCTAGAGGGACCCCCGTCCTACAATGAGCAGTTCTTC
d_call: -
v_call: TRBV6-5
j_call: TRBJ2-1
clone_size: few

cdr3_aa: CASSIWMEFQETQYF
cdr3_nt: TGTGCCAGTAGTATATGGATGGAATTCCAAGAGACCCAGTACTTC
d_call: -
v_call: TRBV19
j_call: TRBJ2-5
clone_size: -

cdr3_aa: CSAAQGGVQETQYF
cdr3_nt: TGCAGTGCAGCCCAGGGCGGGGTACAAGAGACCCAGTACTTC
d_call: -
v_call: TRBV20-1
j_call: TRBJ2-5
clone_size: -

cdr3_aa: CASRRQLFTGELFF
cdr3_nt: TGTGCCAGCCGTCGACAGTTATTCACCGGGGAGCTGTTTTTT
d_call: -
v_call: TRBV6-5
j_call: TRBJ2-2
clone_size: -

cdr3_aa: CASSGGQGRGQYF
cdr3_nt: TGTGCCAGCAGTGGCGGACAGGGCAGAGGGCAGTACTTC
d_call: TRBD1
v_call: TRBV25-1
j_call: TRBJ2-5
clone_size: few

cdr3_aa: CASSLQSRYNEQFF
cdr3_nt: TGTGCCAGCAGCTTACAAAGCAGATACAATGAGCAGTTCTTC
d_call: -
v_call: TRBV7-8
j_call: TRBJ2-1
clone_size: once

cdr3_aa: CASSLWPALAGKSGELFF
cdr3_nt: TGTGCCAGCAGTTTATGGCCCGCCCTCGCAGGGAAGTCCGGGGAGCTGTTTTTT
d_call: -
v_call: TRBV28
j_call: TRBJ2-2
clone_size: -

cdr3_aa: CASSTVAGEQNIQYF
cdr3_nt: TGTGCCAGCAGCACCGTAGCGGGGGAACAAAACATTCAGTACTTC
d_call: TRBD2
v_call: TRBV9
j_call: TRBJ2-4
clone_size: -

cdr3_aa: CASSPRLVDADTQYF
cdr3_nt: TGTGCCAGCAGCCCGAGACTAGTTGACGCAGATACGCAGTATTTT
d_call: -
v_call: TRBV4-2
j_call: TRBJ2-3
clone_size: once

cdr3_aa: CATSDDRQNEQFF
cdr3_nt: TGTGCCACCAGTGATGATCGACAGAATGAGCAGTTCTTC
d_call: -
v_call: TRBV24-1
j_call: TRBJ2-1
clone_size: few

cdr3_aa: CASSESTYEQYF
cdr3_nt: TGTGCCAGCAGTGAATCCACCTACGAGCAGTACTTC
d_call: -
v_call: TRBV25-1
j_call: TRBJ2-7
clone_size: few

cdr3_aa: CASRFPGTGTYEQYF
cdr3_nt: TGTGCCAGCAGATTTCCCGGGACAGGGACCTACGAGCAGTACTTC
d_call: TRBD1
v_call: TRBV6-2/TRBV6-3
j_call: TRBJ2-7
clone_size: once

cdr3_aa: CSARHPGRGTYGQYF
cdr3_nt: TGCAGTGCCCGACACCCTGGGCGGGGGACCTACGGGCAGTACTTC
d_call: TRBD2
v_call: TRBV20-1
j_call: TRBJ2-4
clone_size: -

cdr3_aa: CASSYAGGVAEQYF
cdr3_nt: TGTGCCAGCAGTTACGCCGGGGGGGTCGCGGAGCAGTACTTC
d_call: TRBD2
v_call: TRBV6-5
j_call: TRBJ2-7
clone_size: few

cdr3_aa: CSARLSRTDTQYF
cdr3_nt: TGCAGTGCTAGGCTGTCCCGCACAGATACGCAGTATTTT
d_call: -
v_call: TRBV20-1
j_call: TRBJ2-3
clone_size: few

cdr3_aa: CSVPFRNSGANVLTF
cdr3_nt: TGCAGCGTGCCCTTTCGGAACTCTGGGGCCAACGTCCTGACTTTC
d_call: -
v_call: TRBV29-1
j_call: TRBJ2-6
clone_size: -

cdr3_aa: CSARDWGSGSKGYNEQYF
cdr3_nt: TGCAGTGCTAGAGATTGGGGGTCAGGGAGCAAAGGGTACAATGAGCAGTACTTC
d_call: -
v_call: TRBV20-1
j_call: TRBJ2-7
clone_size: few

cdr3_aa: CASSTWEGDRGETQYF
cdr3_nt: TGTGCCAGCAGTACTTGGGAGGGGGACAGGGGAGAGACCCAGTACTTC
d_call: TRBD1
v_call: TRBV6-2/TRBV6-3
j_call: TRBJ2-5
clone_size: -

cdr3_aa: CASSPPGGTSGEQYF
cdr3_nt: TGTGCCAGCAGCCCTCCGGGGGGGACTAGCGGCGAGCAGTACTTC
d_call: TRBD2
v_call: TRBV28
j_call: TRBJ2-7
clone_size: few

cdr3_aa: CASSERQGDEQFF
cdr3_nt: TGTGCCAGCAGTGAAAGACAGGGGGATGAGCAGTTCTTC
d_call: TRBD1
v_call: TRBV6-4
j_call: TRBJ2-1
clone_size: -

cdr3_aa: CASSQGSGRGRTDTQYF
cdr3_nt: TGCGCCAGCAGCCAAGGAAGTGGAAGAGGGCGCACAGATACGCAGTATTTT
d_call: -
v_call: TRBV4-1
j_call: TRBJ2-3
clone_size: -

cdr3_aa: CLGGQRNYGYTF
cdr3_nt: TGCCTCGGGGGACAGAGAAACTATGGCTACACCTTC
d_call: TRBD1
v_call: TRBV20-1
j_call: TRBJ1-2
clone_size: -

cdr3_aa: CASSQEFGGAVNEQFF
cdr3_nt: TGCGCCAGCAGCCAAGAGTTCGGAGGGGCGGTCAATGAGCAGTTCTTC
d_call: -
v_call: TRBV4-1
j_call: TRBJ2-1
clone_size: -

cdr3_aa: CSVAGTEREETQYF
cdr3_nt: TGCAGCGTTGCCGGGACAGAGAGAGAAGAGACCCAGTACTTC
d_call: TRBD1
v_call: TRBV29-1
j_call: TRBJ2-5
clone_size: few

cdr3_aa: CASSDPGQQYNEQFF
cdr3_nt: TGTGCCAGCAGTGACCCGGGACAGCAATACAATGAGCAGTTCTTC
d_call: TRBD1
v_call: TRBV12-3/TRBV12-4
j_call: TRBJ2-1
clone_size: few

cdr3_aa: CASSVPGGGRTQYF
cdr3_nt: TGTGCCAGCAGTGTTCCCGGGGGGGGTAGGACCCAGTACTTC
d_call: TRBD2
v_call: TRBV12-3/TRBV12-4
j_call: TRBJ2-5
clone_size: -

cdr3_aa: CASSAQGSLVSPLHF
cdr3_nt: TGTGCCAGCAGTGCCCAGGGTAGTTTGGTTTCACCCCTCCACTTT
d_call: -
v_call: TRBV25-1
j_call: TRBJ1-6
clone_size: -

cdr3_aa: CSAETGRGDHEQYF
cdr3_nt: TGCAGTGCCGAAACGGGGCGGGGGGATCACGAGCAGTACTTC
d_call: TRBD2
v_call: TRBV20-1
j_call: TRBJ2-7
clone_size: few

cdr3_aa: CASSSPGAREQYF
cdr3_nt: TGTGCCAGCAGCTCGCCTGGCGCGCGTGAGCAGTACTTC
d_call: -
v_call: TRBV7-6
j_call: TRBJ2-7
clone_size: many

cdr3_aa: CASSQQGGNSPLHF
cdr3_nt: TGTGCCAGCAGCCAACAGGGTGGTAATTCACCCCTCCACTTT
d_call: -
v_call: TRBV5-5
j_call: TRBJ1-6
clone_size: -

cdr3_aa: CASSVAGGPLNEQFF
cdr3_nt: TGTGCCAGCAGCGTAGCGGGGGGGCCTTTGAATGAGCAGTTCTTC
d_call: TRBD2
v_call: TRBV9
j_call: TRBJ2-1
clone_size: -

cdr3_aa: CASSLGTQGAATKQYF
cdr3_nt: TGTGCCAGCAGTTTGGGGACACAGGGGGCCGCTACAAAGCAGTACTTC
d_call: TRBD1
v_call: TRBV27
j_call: TRBJ2-4
clone_size: -

cdr3_aa: CASSPTSGTSGAAGQFF
cdr3_nt: TGTGCCAGCAGCCCAACGTCAGGGACTAGCGGGGCCGCGGGGCAGTTCTTC
d_call: TRBD2
v_call: TRBV7-2
j_call: TRBJ2-1
clone_size: few

cdr3_aa: CASSVSSSAGTDTQYF
cdr3_nt: TGTGCCAGCAGCGTTAGTTCTAGCGCAGGCACAGATACGCAGTATTTT
d_call: -
v_call: TRBV9
j_call: TRBJ2-3
clone_size: -